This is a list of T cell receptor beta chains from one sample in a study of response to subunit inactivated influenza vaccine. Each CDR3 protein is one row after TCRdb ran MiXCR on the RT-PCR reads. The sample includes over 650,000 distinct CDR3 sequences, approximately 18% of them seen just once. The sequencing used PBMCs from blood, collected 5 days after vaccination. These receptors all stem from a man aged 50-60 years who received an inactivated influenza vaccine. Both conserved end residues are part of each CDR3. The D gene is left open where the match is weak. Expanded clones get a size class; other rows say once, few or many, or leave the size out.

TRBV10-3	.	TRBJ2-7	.	TGTGCCATCACCCCTGCTCAGGCCTACGAGCAGTACTTC	CAITPAQAYEQYF
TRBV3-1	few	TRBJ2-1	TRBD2	TGTGCCAGCAGCCAAGGCACTCTAGCGGGGTACAATGAGCAGTTCTTC	CASSQGTLAGYNEQFF
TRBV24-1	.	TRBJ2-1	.	TGTGCCGTGGGACCCATCAATGAGCAGTTCTTC	CAVGPINEQFF
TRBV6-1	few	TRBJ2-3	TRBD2	TGTGCCAGCAGTCCTGAAGAGGGACTAAGCACAGATACGCAGTATTTT	CASSPEEGLSTDTQYF
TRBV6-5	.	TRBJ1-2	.	TGTGCCAGCAGTTACCAGACAGTTAACTATGGCTACACCTTC	CASSYQTVNYGYTF
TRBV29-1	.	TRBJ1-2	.	TGCAGCCTCCCGACGGGGGCAGGTGGCTACACCTTC	CSLPTGAGGYTF
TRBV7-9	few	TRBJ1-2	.	TGTGCCAGCAGCTTAGTTGGGGGCGCTTACCTTTCTGGCTACACCTTC	CASSLVGGAYLSGYTF
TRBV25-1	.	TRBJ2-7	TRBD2	TGTGCCAGCCAGCTGGGGCTAGCGGGATACGAGCAGTACTTC	CASQLGLAGYEQYF
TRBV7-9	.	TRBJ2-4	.	TGTGCCAGCAGCTTAGACAGGAGGATTCAGTACTTC	CASSLDRRIQYF
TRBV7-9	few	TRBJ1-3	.	TGTGCCAGCAGCTTACTTGAGGGGGCTGGAAACACCATATATTTT	CASSLLEGAGNTIYF
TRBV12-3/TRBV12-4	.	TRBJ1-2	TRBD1	TGTGCCAGCACTCTACCCTCCGGGACAGCTGGTGGCTACACCTTC	CASTLPSGTAGGYTF
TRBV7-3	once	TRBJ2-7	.	TGTGCCAGCAGCTCTTACAATGAGCAGTACTTC	CASSSYNEQYF
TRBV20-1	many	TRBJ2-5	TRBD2	TGCAGTGCTAGAGATGGCGCGGGAGGAGAGACCCAGTACTTC	CSARDGAGGETQYF
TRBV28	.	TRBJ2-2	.	TGTGCCAGCAGTCTAGAGGGCTTTCGGGTACCGAACACCGGGGAGCTGTTTTTT	CASSLEGFRVPNTGELFF
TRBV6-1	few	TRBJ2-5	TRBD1	TGTGCCAGCAGTGACCGGGACAGAATATCACAAGAGACCCAGTACTTC	CASSDRDRISQETQYF
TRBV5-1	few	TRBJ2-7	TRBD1	TGCGCCAGCAGCTGGGACAGGCGCGAGCAGTACTTC	CASSWDRREQYF
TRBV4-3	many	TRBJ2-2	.	TGCGCCAGCAGCTGGGCGGGGACCACCGGGGAGCTGTTTTTT	CASSWAGTTGELFF
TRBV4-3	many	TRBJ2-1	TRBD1	TGCGCCAGCGGACCCGGGACAGACTACAATGAGCAGTTCTTC	CASGPGTDYNEQFF
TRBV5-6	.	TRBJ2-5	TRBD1	TGTGCCAGCAGCCTCCGGGACAGGGGACAACAAGAGACCCAGTACTTC	CASSLRDRGQQETQYF
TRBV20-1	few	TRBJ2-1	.	TGCAGTGCAACAGGACTGGAATCCTACAATGAGCAGTTCTTC	CSATGLESYNEQFF
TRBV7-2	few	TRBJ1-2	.	TGTGCCAGCAGCTTAGGGGCCCCTGGCAACTATGGCTACACCTTC	CASSLGAPGNYGYTF
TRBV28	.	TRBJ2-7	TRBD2	TGTGCCAGCAGTAGCGGGATGAGCTCCTACGAGCAGTACTTC	CASSSGMSSYEQYF
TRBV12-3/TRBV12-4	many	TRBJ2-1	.	TGTGCCAGCCGGGCGAGTGACCATGAGCAGTTCTTC	CASRASDHEQFF
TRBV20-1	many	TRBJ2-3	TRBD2	TGCAGTGTTTCCACCGGGACTAGCGGTGCCGGGATGAGTACGCAGTATTTT	CSVSTGTSGAGMSTQYF
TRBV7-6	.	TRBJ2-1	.	TGTGCCAGCAGCAGGTTAGCGTGGGACTCCTACAATGAGCAGTTCTTC	CASSRLAWDSYNEQFF
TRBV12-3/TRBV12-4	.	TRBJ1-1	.	TGTGCCAGCAGTTTAGCAGAAGTAGGGAACACTGAAGCTTTCTTT	CASSLAEVGNTEAFF
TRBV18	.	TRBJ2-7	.	TGTGCCAGCTCAAACGCGGGATTGCACGAGCAGTACTTC	CASSNAGLHEQYF